A single T cell receptor (beta chain) is shown here with its context. Antigen specificity is unknown. This record belongs to a study of T cell responses to AZD1222 COVID-19 vaccine. Trimming removed 1 base from V and 2 bases from J, with 17 bases in between. This CDR3 region has 18 residues. The germline CDR1 and CDR2 sequences are LGHNA and YSLEER. Only in-frame clones appear in the TCRdb table, and some are missing; sequencing was by immunoSEQ multiplex PCR. The sample includes 150,000 or so clones, 90% to 95% of them seen just once. Findings of the study overall: None of the repertoires were sampled until the peak T cell response had passed.

The chain combines TRBV4-3 with TRBJ2-2, with a weak D call TRBD1 (5 bases). The sequence was collected from an adult in good health. Sequenced here: peripheral blood, sampled on day 0 of AZD1222 vaccination. The CDR3 bases are TGCGCCAGCAGCCAAGCTTTAGCTGTTGGACAAAACACCGGGGAGCTGTTTTTT. This encodes CASSQALAVGQNTGELFF.